This paragraph reports one T cell receptor (beta chain). This sample was taken from a study of cytomegalovirus exposure and HLA in healthy donors. With 8 bases removed from V and 2 bases from J, the gap between germline ends came to 9 bases. Germline CDR1 is LNHDA and CDR2 is SQIVND (reference sequence). This CDR3 is 13 amino acids long. PCR involved 60 Vbeta and 13 Jbeta primers. TCRdb's table, derived via immunoSEQ multiplex PCR, lists solely in-frame clones and lacks some. Among 120,000 or so clones, about 80% were seen once, and the ten largest hold roughly 3.1%. Sequencing used PBMCs. The J gene is TRBJ2-2, the V gene TRBV19; D may be TRBD1 (5 bases). The TCR originated in a man under 40 in good health and CMV-seronegative. Here the CDR3 reads CASRQPNTGELFF. CDR3 nucleotides: TGTGCCAGTCGACAGCCAAACACCGGGGAGCTGTTTTTT.